Included here is one TCR beta chain sequence, with context. The CDR3 has 14 residues. CDR1 and CDR2 (germline): MNHEY, SMNVEV (reference sequence). The data derive from a study of monozygotic twins with inflammatory bowel disease. Reanalyzing the 5' RACE reads, TCRdb keeps one entry per CDR3 protein, without DNA. In all, the sample yields 330,000 or so distinct CDR3 sequences. Total RNA isolation used whole blood (no T cell sorting was performed). The clonotype originates from a human donor with ulcerative colitis or Crohn's disease, or a healthy co-twin of an affected twin (not recorded which). The chain links TRBV27 to TRBJ1-2; the TCRdb D gene call, TRBD1, has no DNA to confirm it. Sequencing input: blood. The CDR3 here is CASSSGQGGYGYTF.